This T cell receptor beta chain came from a study of cytomegalovirus exposure and HLA in healthy donors. Study conclusions and caveats: There were some public TCRs occurring in many donors, but most TCR sequences were rare. Cytomegalovirus-associated status was assigned to about 150 TCR beta chains.

Between the trimmed V and J ends, which lost 4 bases and 4 bases, there was a span of 15 bases. The CDR3 loop spans 15 amino acids. CDR1 and CDR2 from the germline V gene are MRHNA and SNTAGT. Profiling relied on immunoSEQ multiplex PCR, and the TCRdb table lists in-frame clones only, not all of them. The sample lists 70,000 to 75,000 clones, approximately 93% occurring once. To note about this clone: Its antigen is as yet unknown.

The chain recombines TRBV6-4 with TRBJ2-3; tentative D call: TRBD2 (6 bases). The sequence was obtained from a man between 18 and 35 years old in good health and CMV-seropositive. The sequencing input was PBMCs. CDR3 loop: CASSVSGDGSDTQYF. The CDR3 nucleotides read TGTGCCAGCAGTGTGTCGGGGGACGGTTCAGATACGCAGTATTTT.